Presented here are 24 T cell receptor beta chains from one specimen sequenced in a study of CD8 T cells in ankylosing spondylitis (dated by TCRdb to about 2017). Libraries were prepared through 5' RACE. Sequencing instrument: Illumina HiSeq 2500. The raw public reads went through TCRdb reprocessing: fastp at Q25, MiXCR clone calling, in-frame beta chains kept. Rows merge per CDR3 protein into single entries with the most common DNA and genes. The sample data list about 300,000 distinct CDR3 sequences, and about 20% of these were observed just once. The ten largest make up about 3.7% of the sample. The sequencing sample was made of blood, either unsorted or a sorted T cell fraction (not recorded which). Every receptor here comes from a female donor with ankylosing spondylitis or in good health (not recorded which).

The J gene is TRBJ2-7, the V gene TRBV7-6, with TRBD2 matching over 9 bases. Germline trimming cut 3 bases from V and 3 bases from J; bases unmatched to any gene: 9. The CDR3 totals 16 residues. Germline CDR1 is SGHVS and CDR2 is FNYEAQ. The CDR3, as DNA: TGTGCCAGCAGCTTTAACGCGGGAGGGACGAACTACGAGCAGTACTTC. Translating gives CASSFNAGGTNYEQYF.

Only a few counts were recorded for this clonotype. This chain connects TRBV20-1 to TRBJ2-3; TRBD2 aligns across 10 bases. CDR1 is DFQATT, CDR2 SNEGSKA, per germline (reference sequence). After removal of 6 bases from V and 3 bases from J, the junction contained 9 bases not matched to a gene. CDR3 length equals 15 residues. The CDR3 protein is CSAISSGSRTDTQYF. The DNA of the CDR3 is TGCAGTGCCATATCTAGCGGGAGTAGGACAGATACGCAGTATTTT.

The chain couples TRBV6-5 to TRBJ2-7; 8 bases match TRBD1. Germline assignment: CDR1 MNHEY and CDR2 SVGAGI. V lost 6 bases, J lost 6 bases, and 4 bases stayed unmatched. The CDR3 contains 12 residues. The CDR3 reads CASRPTGGEQYF. The CDR3 region has the DNA TGTGCCAGCAGGCCAACAGGGGGCGAGCAGTACTTC.

At least ten counts were recorded for this clonotype. This chain connects TRBV20-1 to TRBJ1-1; 9 bases map to TRBD1. Trimming at V came to 6 bases and at J to 0 bases, leaving 8 bases not matched to a gene. This CDR3 has 15 amino acids. Germline loops: CDR1 DFQATT, CDR2 SNEGSKA (reference sequence). The chain's CDR3 is CSAHDRGNMNTEAFF. Here the CDR3 DNA reads TGCAGTGCACATGACAGGGGGAACATGAACACTGAAGCTTTCTTT.

This rearrangement joins TRBV3-1 to TRBJ2-1; 8 bases are a match to TRBD2. The trim removed 1 base at V and 9 bases at J, leaving 11 bases unmatched. The CDR3 length is 16 residues. The germline V gene has CDR1 LGHDT and CDR2 YNNKEL (reference sequence). The CDR3 region has the DNA TGTGCCAGCAGCCAAGCTTTAGCGGGAAACTTGGCTGAGCAGTTCTTC. This encodes CASSQALAGNLAEQFF.

This clonotype turned up a few times. The chain couples TRBV5-1 to TRBJ2-3, with D perhaps TRBD1 or TRBD2 (6 bases each). Deletions cut 0 bases from V and 3 bases from J, with 11 bases between. This CDR3 is built from 15 residues. Germline assignment: CDR1 SGHRS and CDR2 YFSETQ. The CDR3 here is CASSLDRGRTDTQYF. Written as DNA, the CDR3 is TGCGCCAGCAGCTTGGATCGGGGGCGGACAGATACGCAGTATTTT. Combining the CDR3 with reference TRBV5-1 and TRBJ2-3 gives the whole variable domain KAGVTQTPRYLIKTRGQQVTLSCSPISGHRSVSWYQQTPGQGLQFLFEYFSETQRNKGNFPGRFSGRQFSNSRSEMNVSTLELGDSALYLCASSLDRGRTDTQYFGPGTRLTVL.

This clonotype was seen repeatedly, ten times or more. This chain uses TRBV28 with TRBJ2-1, with 8 bases identical to TRBD2. Germline-derived CDR1 and CDR2 are MDHEN and SYDVKM. V shed 7 bases and J 6 bases; nucleotides not matched to a gene: 2. This CDR3 region has 12 residues. In DNA form, the CDR3 reads TGTGCCAGCACCAGCGGGAGCAATGAGCAGTTCTTC. Its translation: CASTSGSNEQFF. Supplemented by reference TRBV28 and TRBJ2-1, the full variable domain reads DVKVTQSSRYLVKRTGEKVFLECVQDMDHENMFWYRQDPGLGLRLIYFSYDVKMKEKGDIPEGYSVSREKKERFSLILESASTNQTSMYLCASTSGSNEQFFGPGTRLTVL.

The V gene is TRBV7-9, the J gene TRBJ2-1, with TRBD2 matching over 10 bases. There are 16 residues in the CDR3. The J segment lost 8 bases and the V segment lost 7 bases, leaving 14 bases of the junction unmatched. The germline CDR1 and CDR2 sequences are SEHNR and FQNEAQ (reference sequence). CDR3 DNA: TGTGCCAGCACCCCCCTAGGAACTAGCGGGATCTATGAGCAGTTCTTC. This sequence encodes CASTPLGTSGIYEQFF.

This clonotype was observed a few times. This chain connects TRBV6-5 to TRBJ2-3; the D call may be TRBD1 or TRBD2 (5 bases each). In germline, CDR1 is MNHEY, CDR2 SVGAGI. CDR3 size: 15 residues. V was pared by 0 bases and J by 6 bases, with 13 bases between. The CDR3 loop is CASSYSPGAGDTQYF. The CDR3 nucleotides are TGTGCCAGCAGTTACTCGCCCGGGGCAGGGGATACGCAGTATTTT.

This clonotype was found a few times. The V call is TRBV6-2 or TRBV6-3, the J call TRBJ2-4; 9 nucleotides match TRBD2. Germline V gene sequence: CDR1 MNHEY, CDR2 SVGEGT. The CDR3 runs to 15 residues. Trimming took 1 base from V and 7 from J; bases not matched to a gene: 5. The CDR3 region has the DNA TGTGCCAGCAGTTACTTGCGGGAGGGAGTGAACATTCAGTACTTC. Its translation is CASSYLREGVNIQYF.

The table lists this clonotype with a few counts. This chain connects TRBV20-1 to TRBJ2-1; 11 bases align to TRBD2. This CDR3 has 15 amino acids. With 3 bases clipped from V and 6 bases from J, the junction kept 7 bases outside the gene matches. Germline CDR1 and CDR2: DFQATT and SNEGSKA (reference sequence). CDR3 DNA: TGCAGTGCTAGCCTACTAGCGGGAGCGTCCAATGAGCAGTTCTTC. The encoded protein is CSASLLAGASNEQFF.

This clonotype was detected a few times. The rearrangement uses TRBV29-1 and TRBJ2-1; TRBD1 aligns across 8 bases. Germline V gene data show CDR1 as SQVTM and CDR2 as ANQGSEA. The V and J ends lost 6 bases and 2 bases, in that order; junction bases with no gene match: 6. The CDR3 sequence is 14 residues long. The CDR3 DNA sequence: TGCAGCGTCGGGAGACAGGGGACCTACAATGAGCAGTTCTTC. The encoded protein is CSVGRQGTYNEQFF.

The rearrangement joins TRBV9 to TRBJ1-6; perhaps TRBD1 as D (5 bases). V was clipped by 3 bases and J by 5 bases, with 12 bases between them. The V gene's germline CDR1 is SGDLS and CDR2 YYNGEE. The CDR3 runs to 15 residues. CDR3 sequence: CASSDVGQDNSPLHF. The CDR3 DNA is TGTGCCAGCAGCGACGTGGGGCAGGATAATTCACCCCTCCACTTT.

This clonotype was seen at least ten times. This sequence joins TRBV7-2 and TRBJ2-1, with a weak D call TRBD1 (6 bases). The CDR3 is made up of 16 amino acids. V shed 2 bases and J shed 0 bases, with 11 bases lying between them. CDR1 and CDR2 (germline): SGHTA, FQGNSA. CDR3 sequence: CASSLSGDPSYNEQFF. CDR3 DNA sequence: TGTGCCAGCAGCTTATCAGGGGATCCCTCCTACAATGAGCAGTTCTTC.

This clonotype was counted a few times. The chain recombines TRBV7-2 with TRBJ1-2; 7 nucleotides match TRBD1. Germline V lookup: CDR1 SGHTA, CDR2 FQGNSA. After removal of 1 base from V and 7 bases from J, the junction contained 9 bases not matched to a gene. The CDR3 totals 15 residues. As DNA, the CDR3 is TGTGCCAGCAGCTTAGTTGAGGGGGCGCCCCTTGGCTACACCTTC. Translated: CASSLVEGAPLGYTF.

This clonotype occurred a few times. The CDR3 is CASSLTGPNYNEQFF. The CDR3 DNA reads as TGCGCCAGCAGCCTAACCGGGCCCAACTACAATGAGCAGTTCTTC. V gene TRBV5-1 combines with J gene TRBJ2-1; D remains unclear. CDR1 and CDR2 (germline): SGHRS, YFSETQ. There are 15 residues in the CDR3. V was cut by 4 bases and J by 3 bases, with 14 bases left in between.

This clonotype has more than one count but fewer than ten. The V and J genes are TRBV10-3 and TRBJ2-7; TRBD2 matches 11 bases. Germline assignment: CDR1 ENHRY and CDR2 SYGVKD. J was trimmed by 5 bases and V by 8 bases; bases with no gene match: 8. This CDR3 comprises 14 residues. CDR3 amino acids: CAISFSGRADEQYF. The DNA for the CDR3 is TGTGCCATCTCCTTTAGCGGGAGGGCCGACGAGCAGTACTTC.

This clonotype was counted many times. The V call is TRBV7-7, the J call TRBJ2-5, with 7 bases that match TRBD2. Losses at the gene ends were 5 bases for V and 5 bases for J; bases not matched to a gene: 11. Germline V CDR1 and CDR2: SSHAT, FNYEAQ (reference sequence). The CDR3 is made up of 15 amino acids. This chain's CDR3 is CASSLHPGAGETQYF. The DNA of the CDR3 is TGTGCCAGCAGCCTACACCCGGGAGCGGGGGAGACCCAGTACTTC.

This clonotype was detected many times. The V gene is TRBV4-3, the J gene TRBJ2-7; 7 positions match TRBD1. The CDR3 is 15 amino acids. The germline V gene has CDR1 LGHNA and CDR2 YSLEER. V dropped 0 bases and J dropped 4; count of bases not matched to a gene: 6. CDR3 sequence: CASSQDVGQPYEQYF. In DNA, the CDR3 is TGCGCCAGCAGCCAAGATGTGGGACAGCCGTACGAGCAGTACTTC.

This clonotype was detected many times. The rearrangement uses TRBV12-3 or TRBV12-4 and TRBJ2-3; D unresolved. V dropped 1 base and J dropped 2 bases, with 13 bases sitting between them. The CDR3 has 16 amino acids. The CDR3 is CASSLESFPFTDTQYF. In DNA, the CDR3 is TGTGCCAGCAGTTTAGAGAGTTTCCCATTCACAGATACGCAGTATTTT.

V and J are TRBV6-4 and TRBJ2-3; D is unresolved. With 0 bases removed from V and 0 bases from J, the gap between germline ends came to 7 bases. The CDR3 runs to 15 residues. Germline lookup yields CDR1 MRHNA and CDR2 SNTAGT. CDR3: CASSDSIYSTDTQYF. In DNA, the CDR3 is TGTGCCAGCAGTGACTCGATATATAGCACAGATACGCAGTATTTT.

This chain uses TRBV9 with TRBJ1-1; no definite D call. The ends were cut back, 4 bases at V and 4 bases at J, with 20 bases in the middle. Germline loops: CDR1 SGDLS, CDR2 YYNGEE. The CDR3 extends over 16 amino acids. CDR3 amino acids: CASSYLNWVGGTEAFF. In DNA form, the CDR3 reads TGTGCCAGCAGCTACCTCAATTGGGTGGGAGGCACTGAAGCTTTCTTT.

The chain is built from TRBV5-1 and TRBJ1-1, with D perhaps TRBD1 (6 bases). Trimming cost V 4 bases and J 2 bases, with 15 bases left between them. This CDR3 spans 15 amino acids. Germline V lookup: CDR1 SGHRS, CDR2 YFSETQ. Written as DNA, the CDR3 is TGCGCCAGCAGCCAGAGGACAGCCCTAAACACTGAAGCTTTCTTT. It codes for CASSQRTALNTEAFF. Complete variable domain (other parts from reference TRBV5-1 and TRBJ1-1): KAGVTQTPRYLIKTRGQQVTLSCSPISGHRSVSWYQQTPGQGLQFLFEYFSETQRNKGNFPGRFSGRQFSNSRSEMNVSTLELGDSALYLCASSQRTALNTEAFFGQGTRLTVV.

The chain carries TRBV7-8 and TRBJ1-3; no definite D call. Germline loops: CDR1 SGHVS, CDR2 FQNEAQ. Trimming removed 5 bases from V and 1 base from J, with 12 bases in between. This CDR3 is 15 amino acids long. The CDR3 DNA follows: TGTGCCAGCAGCGTACGACACATTTCTGGAAACACCATATATTTT. Translating it yields CASSVRHISGNTIYF.